The 14 T cell receptor beta chains given below trace back to one sample, sequenced in a study of T cell responses to AZD1222 COVID-19 vaccine. The data were produced by immunoSEQ multiplex PCR, yet TCRdb's version contains in-frame clones alone and is incomplete. The sample consists of roughly 180,000 clones, about 89% of them appearing once. The sample consisted of peripheral blood, taken 28 days after the second AZD1222 dose. The receptors stem from an adult who received the AZD1222 COVID-19 vaccine.

V and J are TRBV9 and TRBJ2-1; TRBD2 agrees at 11 bases. Trimming cost V 0 bases and J 8 bases; bases outside gene matches: 7. This CDR3 spans 16 amino acids. Germline V gene lookup returns CDR1 SGDLS and CDR2 YYNGEE. The CDR3 protein is CASSVVSGRAFYEQFF. The CDR3 region has the DNA TGTGCCAGCAGCGTAGTTAGCGGGAGGGCCTTTTATGAGCAGTTCTTC.

Details on this clone: Other nucleotide sequences in the sample specify the same CDR3. CDR3 sequence: CASSLDRATGELFF. The CDR3, as DNA: TGTGCCAGCAGCTTAGACAGGGCGACCGGGGAGCTGTTTTTT. The V gene is TRBV7-9, the J gene TRBJ2-2, with D perhaps matching TRBD1 (6 bases). This CDR3 contains 14 residues. The germline gives CDR1 SEHNR, CDR2 FQNEAQ (reference sequence). With 1 base removed from V and 5 bases from J, the gap between germline ends came to 8 bases.

The chain carries TRBV3-1 (or the pseudogene TRBV3-2) and TRBJ2-2, with 9 bases fitting TRBD2. Germline V gives CDR1 LGHDT, CDR2 YNNKEL (reference sequence). Trimming removed 4 bases from V and 0 bases from J; junction bases left unmatched: 9. The CDR3 runs 18 residues. CDR3 loop: CASSPNRAGGSNTGELFF. Written as DNA, the CDR3 is TGTGCCAGCAGCCCCAATAGAGCGGGAGGCTCGAACACCGGGGAGCTGTTTTTT.

This CDR3 reads CASSPGTGSAKYGYTF. Written as DNA, the CDR3 is TGTGCCAGCAGTCCCGGGACAGGCTCGGCGAAGTATGGCTACACCTTC. The chain has TRBV5-6 and TRBJ1-2; 8 bases are shared with TRBD1. The V segment lost 5 bases and the J segment 5 bases; nucleotides outside the gene matches: 14. The germline V gene encodes CDR1 SGHDT and CDR2 YYEEEE. The CDR3 length is 16 residues.

The CDR3 bases are TGTGCCAGCAGCGTTAGTAGGTGGGAGGGAGCAGATACGCAGTATTTT. Translation gives CASSVSRWEGADTQYF. The chain is built from TRBV9 and TRBJ2-3, with 7 bases that match TRBD2. The CDR3 covers 16 residues. The germline V gene encodes CDR1 SGDLS and CDR2 YYNGEE. V lost 2 bases to trimming and J lost 4 bases; unmatched junction nucleotides: 10.

This clone appeared once. The CDR3 region is CASSRSPYEQYF. CDR3 coding DNA: TGTGCCAGCAGTAGGAGCCCCTACGAGCAGTACTTC. The V call is TRBV27, the J call TRBJ2-7, with no clear D. Germline CDR1 is MNHEY and CDR2 is SMNVEV (reference sequence). This CDR3 region has 12 residues. Trimming cost V 5 bases and J 2 bases, with 7 bases left between them.

V gene TRBV19 combines with J gene TRBJ1-6, with D perhaps matching TRBD1 (6 bases). The V gene's germline CDR1 is LNHDA and CDR2 SQIVND (reference sequence). V was cut by 2 bases and J by 10 bases, with 12 bases left in between. The CDR3 covers 14 residues. CDR3 protein: CASSIIQRGSPLHF. CDR3 nucleotides: TGTGCCAGTAGTATAATACAGAGGGGGTCACCCCTCCACTTT.

The chain combines TRBV4-1 with TRBJ2-7, with D possibly being TRBD1 or TRBD2 (5 bases each). Trimming pared 4 bases from V and 4 bases from J, leaving 17 bases between. There are 15 residues in the CDR3. Germline loops: CDR1 MGHRA, CDR2 YSYEKL. The CDR3: CASSLSGTPGYEQYF. In DNA form, the CDR3 reads TGCGCCAGCAGCCTTTCCGGGACCCCCGGGTACGAGCAGTACTTC.

The chain employs TRBV7-6 and TRBJ2-3; D is perhaps TRBD1 (6 bases). The CDR3 consists of 15 residues. Germline lookup yields CDR1 SGHVS and CDR2 FNYEAQ. Trimming pared 2 bases from V and 2 bases from J, leaving 11 bases between. DNA for the CDR3: TGTGCCAGCAGCTTACGTGGGACAATCACAGATACGCAGTATTTT. Translation: CASSLRGTITDTQYF.

V and J are TRBV18 and TRBJ2-1; 9 bases line up with TRBD2. Germline V gives CDR1 KGHSH, CDR2 LQKENI. The CDR3 extends over 16 amino acids. V shed 6 bases, J shed 4 bases, and the junction held 10 bases outside the gene matches. The CDR3 is CASSPKTSGRYNEQFF. DNA for the CDR3: TGTGCCAGCTCGCCCAAGACTAGCGGCCGATACAATGAGCAGTTCTTC.

Points on this clone: Relative to the germline gene, one junction end is altered; a read error may explain this. The chain uses TRBV7-8 and TRBJ2-2; D is perhaps TRBD1 (6 bases). This CDR3 contains 13 residues. Germline CDR1 is SGHVS and CDR2 is FQNEAQ. The CDR3 protein is CASSLGGTGELFF. The CDR3 DNA follows: TGTGCCAGCAGTTTAGGGGGAACCGGGGAGCTGTTTTTT.

The chain carries TRBV7-3 and TRBJ1-1, with D possibly being TRBD1 (5 bases). The CDR3 extends over 15 amino acids. Trimming cost V 1 base and J 0 bases, with 9 bases left between them. The germline V gene has CDR1 SGHTA and CDR2 FQGTGA. The CDR3 region is CASSLNRQLNTEAFF. The CDR3 DNA reads TGTGCCAGCAGCTTAAACCGACAGCTGAACACTGAAGCTTTCTTT.

The chain links TRBV9 to TRBJ1-4, with a weak D call TRBD1 (6 bases). This CDR3 contains 15 residues. Trimming removed 0 bases from V and 6 bases from J, with 12 bases in between. CDR1 is SGDLS and CDR2 is YYNGEE in the germline V gene. The CDR3 nucleotides are TGTGCCAGCAGCGTAGGCTGGGGGCCGTATGAAAAACTGTTTTTT. Translated: CASSVGWGPYEKLFF. The full variable domain, completed using reference TRBV9 and TRBJ1-4, is DSGVTQTPKHLITATGQRVTLRCSPRSGDLSVYWYQQSLDQGLQFLIQYYNGEERAKGNILERFSAQQFPDLHSELNLSSLELGDSALYFCASSVGWGPYEKLFFGSGTQLSVL.

The gene calls are TRBV9 and TRBJ2-1; the D gene is possibly TRBD1 (6 bases). This CDR3 region has 12 residues. With 4 bases removed from V and 10 bases from J, the gap between germline ends came to 12 bases. Per germline, CDR1 SGDLS and CDR2 YYNGEE. The CDR3 DNA reads as TGTGCCAGCAGCCCGCAGGGGCAAGAGCAGTTCTTC. Protein: CASSPQGQEQFF.